The 5 T cell receptor beta chains reported below all come from one sample, sequenced in a study of PD-1 blockade in classical Hodgkin lymphoma. Generated by immunoSEQ multiplex PCR, the TCRdb table keeps only in-frame clones and is missing some. The top ten hold 8.5% to 12% of the sample, which has around 50,000 clones, approximately 89% seen once. Every patient experienced relapse after autologous stem cell transplantation, and brentuximab vedotin exposure varied. Sequencing was performed on peripheral blood mononuclear cells (PBMCs), taken before the second cycle of nivolumab. All receptors derive from a human donor with classical Hodgkin lymphoma.

The V and J genes are TRBV21-1 and TRBJ1-1. TRBV21-1 represents a pseudogene. There are 16 residues in the CDR3. The CDR3 DNA is TGTGCCAGCAGCAATCAGCGGGGGACAGAAAACACTGAAGCTTTCTTT. It codes for CASSNQRGTENTEAFF.

The CDR3: CASNPGGGSSGNTIYF. The CDR3 coding sequence is TGCGCCAGCAATCCGGGCGGGGGCTCATCTGGAAACACCATATATTTT. The chain couples TRBV5-1 to TRBJ1-3; tentative D call: TRBD1 (6 bases). V lost 6 bases, J lost 1 base, and 17 bases lay in between. This CDR3 is 16 amino acids long. The germline gives CDR1 SGHRS, CDR2 YFSETQ.

The CDR3 region has the DNA TGTGCCAGCAACGGACTAGCGGGACAGGGCGGGGAGCTGTTTTTT. This encodes CASNGLAGQGGELFF. The chain links TRBV9 to TRBJ2-2, with 12 bases aligning to TRBD2. Trimming at V came to 6 bases and at J to 7 bases, leaving 7 bases not matched to a gene. The CDR3 is 15 residues long. From germline, CDR1 is SGDLS and CDR2 YYNGEE.

This chain uses TRBV19 with TRBJ1-5; 8 bases agree with TRBD1. V gave up 3 bases and J gave up 9 bases; unmatched junction bases: 7. This CDR3 contains 14 residues. Germline V lookup: CDR1 LNHDA, CDR2 SQIVND (reference sequence). The CDR3 spells CASSMTGVNMPQHF. In DNA, the CDR3 is TGTGCCAGTAGTATGACAGGGGTTAATATGCCCCAGCATTTT. The full variable domain, with the rest looked up from reference TRBV19 and TRBJ1-5, is DGGITQSPKYLFRKEGQNVTLSCEQNLNHDAMYWYRQDPGQGLRLIYYSQIVNDFQKGDIAEGYSVSREKKESFPLTVTSAQKNPTAFYLCASSMTGVNMPQHFGDGTRLSIL.

The chain joins TRBV5-6 to TRBJ2-1; maybe TRBD1 (6 bases). This CDR3 is built from 12 residues. With 3 bases removed from V and 14 bases from J, the gap between germline ends came to 15 bases. CDR1 and CDR2 (germline): SGHDT, YYEEEE. The CDR3 protein is CASSSLGAWEFF. CDR3 nucleotides: TGTGCCAGCAGCTCCTTGGGGGCCTGGGAGTTCTTC. Complete variable domain (other parts from reference TRBV5-6 and TRBJ2-1): DAGVTQSPTHLIKTRGQQVTLRCSPKSGHDTVSWYQQALGQGPQFIFQYYEEEERQRGNFPDRFSGHQFPNYSSELNVNALLLGDSALYLCASSSLGAWEFFGPGTRLTVL.